The subject of this entry is one T cell receptor (beta chain). The antigen is unknown. The V end was cut by 5 bases, the J end by 4 bases, with 7 bases between. This CDR3 spans 12 amino acids. In germline, CDR1 is SGHTA, CDR2 FQGNSA. The data were produced by immunoSEQ multiplex PCR, yet TCRdb's version contains in-frame clones alone and is incomplete. The sample lists 53,000 or so clones, approximately 93% seen once, with less than 20% in the top ten. The data were obtained in a study of T cells in localized non-small cell lung cancer. Study-level findings and limits: Greater blood T cell density accompanied longer overall survival. As only one tumor region underwent sequencing, heterogeneity remains possible. The study detected a median approximately 57 of the top 100 tumor clones in adjacent lung. Uninvolved adjacent lung had higher T cell clonality than tumor and all other tissues.

The chain links TRBV7-2 to TRBJ2-3; no definite D call. The material was peripheral blood, obtained before any cancer treatment. This sequence originates from a man aged 40 to 69 with stage I lung adenocarcinoma. Here the CDR3 reads CASSIQPDTQYF. For the CDR3, the DNA is TGTGCCAGCAGCATTCAACCAGATACGCAGTATTTT.